This entry lists 7 T cell receptor beta chains sequenced from one sample in a study of blood T cell repertoires in COVID-19. TCRdb's table, derived via immunoSEQ multiplex PCR, lists solely in-frame clones and lacks some. The sample yields about 140,000 clones, over 75% seen once. The sample comprised peripheral blood. The receptors come from a woman in her 50s with acute or convalescent COVID-19.

The rearrangement uses TRBV7-9 and TRBJ1-1; D might be TRBD1 (5 bases). Germline assignment: CDR1 SEHNR and CDR2 FQNEAQ (reference sequence). The CDR3 loop spans 15 amino acids. Trimming removed 1 base from V and 6 bases from J, with 15 bases in between. Here the CDR3 DNA reads TGTGCCAGCAGCTTAGGGGGCGTTAAGGGGCCTGAAGCTTTCTTT. This encodes CASSLGGVKGPEAFF.

This chain connects TRBV9 to TRBJ2-3, with 9 bases identical to TRBD1. The junction had 7 bases not matched to a gene; V was cut back by 2 bases and J by 3 bases. Germline V gene sequence: CDR1 SGDLS, CDR2 YYNGEE. This CDR3 comprises 16 residues. CDR3 sequence reads: CASSVDRGGQTDTQYF. For the CDR3, the DNA is TGTGCCAGCAGCGTGGACAGGGGAGGACAGACAGATACGCAGTATTTT.

This clone has a single count. This sequence joins TRBV5-4 and TRBJ2-2; tentatively, D is TRBD1 (6 bases). CDR1 is SGHNT, CDR2 YYREEE, per germline (reference sequence). CDR3 length equals 14 residues. Trimming pared 3 bases from V and 5 bases from J, leaving 11 bases between. CDR3 DNA sequence: TGTGCCAGCAGCTACACAGGGAGAACCGGGGAGCTGTTTTTT. As protein: CASSYTGRTGELFF. Using reference TRBV5-4 and TRBJ2-2 for the parts outside the CDR3, the full variable domain is ETGVTQSPTHLIKTRGQQVTLRCSSQSGHNTVSWYQQALGQGPQFIFQYYREEENGRGNFPPRFSGLQFPNYSSELNVNALELDDSALYLCASSYTGRTGELFFGEGSRLTVL.

This clone was detected once. The chain couples TRBV4-1 to TRBJ2-7; 7 nucleotides align to TRBD1. Losses at the gene ends were 2 bases for V and 2 bases for J; bases not matched to a gene: 6. The CDR3 has 15 amino acids. In germline, CDR1 is MGHRA, CDR2 YSYEKL. As DNA, the CDR3 is TGCGCCAGCAGCCAAACGGGACAGCCCCCCTACGAGCAGTACTTC. As protein: CASSQTGQPPYEQYF.

The rearrangement links TRBV3-1 (or the pseudogene TRBV3-2) to TRBJ1-1, with D possibly being TRBD1 (6 bases). The germline CDR1 and CDR2 sequences are LGHDT and YNNKEL (reference sequence). Trimming left V 1 base short and J 4 bases short, with 10 bases between. The CDR3 is 14 amino acids. In DNA, the CDR3 is TGTGCCAGCAGCCAAGGTGACAGGACCACTGAAGCTTTCTTT. It codes for CASSQGDRTTEAFF.

This rearrangement joins TRBV4-2 to TRBJ2-7; 9 bases fit TRBD2. Germline values: CDR1 LGHNA, CDR2 YNFKEQ. V shed 0 bases and J 4 bases; nucleotides not matched to a gene: 4. This CDR3 region has 15 residues. CDR3 nucleotides: TGTGCCAGCAGCCAAGATTTAGCGGGGGTTTACGAGCAGTACTTC. As protein: CASSQDLAGVYEQYF.

The rearrangement links TRBV9 to TRBJ2-3; 9 positions match TRBD2. The CDR3 is 16 residues long. From germline, CDR1 is SGDLS and CDR2 YYNGEE. Trimming cost V 0 bases and J 4 bases; bases outside gene matches: 6. The CDR3 loop is CASSVGVAGVSDTQYF. CDR3 nucleotide sequence: TGTGCCAGCAGCGTAGGCGTAGCGGGAGTCTCAGATACGCAGTATTTT.